The next 27 T cell receptor beta chains were all read from a single sample in a study of T cells in localized non-small cell lung cancer. The table came from immunoSEQ multiplex PCR; TCRdb's copy has only in-frame clones and leaves some out. Among about 52,000 clones listed, roughly 85% were seen once. Sequencing used peripheral blood, obtained before any cancer treatment. Receptors were obtained from a male donor aged 60 or over with stage III squamous cell lung carcinoma.

The chain combines TRBV6-6 with TRBJ1-3, with D tentatively TRBD1 (5 bases). V was cut by 0 bases and J by 4 bases, with 10 bases left in between. CDR1 is MNHNY and CDR2 is SVGAGI in the germline V gene (reference sequence). The CDR3 loop spans 15 amino acids. This CDR3 reads CASSYSFGAGNTIYF. The CDR3 DNA follows: TGTGCCAGCAGTTACTCCTTCGGGGCGGGAAACACCATATATTTT.

The J gene is TRBJ1-2, the V gene TRBV7-3; no clear D. This CDR3 region has 12 residues. V lost 0 bases, J lost 7 bases, and 6 bases lay in between. Germline CDR1 is SGHTA and CDR2 is FQGTGA. The CDR3: CASSLTGRGYTF. CDR3 nucleotide sequence: TGTGCCAGCAGCTTAACAGGCCGTGGCTACACCTTC.

The chain joins TRBV19 to TRBJ2-1; 9 bases match TRBD2. The V gene end was trimmed by 1 base and the J gene end by 4 bases; junction bases not matched to a gene: 2. Germline lookup yields CDR1 LNHDA and CDR2 SQIVND (reference sequence). This CDR3 region has 15 residues. CDR3 sequence (DNA): TGTGCCAGTAGTATAGGCCTAGCGGGGTACAATGAGCAGTTCTTC. Its translation is CASSIGLAGYNEQFF.

The chain is built from TRBV5-1 and TRBJ1-2, with 9 bases lining up with TRBD1. Trimming removed 3 bases from V and 8 bases from J; junction bases left unmatched: 5. CDR1 is SGHRS and CDR2 is YFSETQ in the germline V gene. This CDR3 has 13 residues. For the CDR3, the DNA is TGCGCCAGCAGCTCACAGGGGGCGACCGGCTACACCTTC. Protein product: CASSSQGATGYTF.

The genes are TRBV13 and TRBJ2-7; TRBD2 might be the D (6 bases). CDR3 length: 14 amino acids. Germline-derived CDR1 and CDR2 are PRHDT and FYEKMQ (reference sequence). Trimming took 5 bases from V and 5 from J, leaving 16 bases between them. The CDR3 here is CASSPRGAKDEQYF. In DNA, the CDR3 is TGTGCCAGCAGCCCCCGCGGGGCTAAGGACGAGCAGTACTTC.

The chain combines TRBV9 with TRBJ2-2, with a weak D call TRBD1 (6 bases). Looked up from germline, CDR1 is SGDLS and CDR2 is YYNGEE. The CDR3 extends over 14 amino acids. V lost 2 bases and J 7 bases, leaving 12 bases between the germline ends. As DNA, the CDR3 is TGTGCCAGCAGCGTCCAAGGGGGTTACGGGGAGCTGTTTTTT. Protein sequence: CASSVQGGYGELFF.

The table lists this clone with a count of one. This chain joins TRBV5-1 and TRBJ2-7; 12 bases map to TRBD1. The ends lost 2 bases at V and 9 bases at J; junction bases unmatched: 6. This CDR3 has 14 amino acids. The germline V gene encodes CDR1 SGHRS and CDR2 YFSETQ. CDR3: CASSLTGQGAGQYF. Written as DNA, the CDR3 is TGCGCCAGCAGCTTAACGGGACAGGGGGCAGGGCAGTACTTC.

The V and J genes are TRBV29-1 and TRBJ1-1; 8 nucleotides match TRBD1. This CDR3 spans 14 amino acids. V trimming: 6 bases; J trimming: 1 base; junction bases outside the gene matches: 7. Per the germline V gene, CDR1 is SQVTM and CDR2 is ANQGSEA. In nucleotides, the CDR3 is TGCAGCGTCGATCAGGACAGGGAGAACACTGAAGCTTTCTTT. The encoded protein is CSVDQDRENTEAFF.

The DNA for the CDR3 is TGTGCCAGCAGCACCATCTCCCCCCCTACTAATAGCGGGGGGGCAATCTCTGGGGCCAACGTCCTGACTTTC. Translated, it gives CASSTISPPTNSGGAISGANVLTF. V usage is TRBV13 and J usage is TRBJ2-6, with 11 bases matching TRBD2. Germline V lookup: CDR1 PRHDT, CDR2 FYEKMQ (reference sequence). The trim removed 5 bases at V and 0 bases at J, leaving 24 bases unmatched. The CDR3 sequence is 24 residues long.

The rearrangement uses TRBV11-2 and TRBJ1-1; a weak D match, TRBD1 (5 bases). Germline-derived CDR1 and CDR2 are SGHAT and FQNNGV. The germline V and J ends were trimmed by 5 bases and 1 base, with 14 bases remaining between them. The CDR3 extends over 15 amino acids. CDR3 sequence reads: CASSEWGEGNTEAFF. For the CDR3, the DNA is TGTGCCAGCAGCGAATGGGGCGAGGGGAACACTGAAGCTTTCTTT.

The V call is TRBV5-5, the J call TRBJ2-1; D perhaps matches TRBD1 (6 bases). Trimming left V 0 bases short and J 3 bases short, with 16 bases between. CDR1 is SGHKS and CDR2 is YYEKEE in the germline V gene (reference sequence). The CDR3 has 17 residues. For the CDR3, the DNA is TGTGCCAGCAGCTTGGAAGGACAGAATCGATTCTACAATGAGCAGTTCTTC. It yields the protein CASSLEGQNRFYNEQFF.

This chain connects TRBV5-6 to TRBJ2-1; weak D call: TRBD2 (6 bases). Germline assignment: CDR1 SGHDT and CDR2 YYEEEE. The CDR3 covers 15 residues. Trimming removed 4 bases at V and 5 bases at J, with 16 bases between. CDR3 loop: CASSRVDYPNNEQFF. CDR3 coding DNA: TGTGCCAGCAGCCGTGTGGACTACCCAAACAATGAGCAGTTCTTC. Supplemented by reference TRBV5-6 and TRBJ2-1, the full variable domain reads DAGVTQSPTHLIKTRGQQVTLRCSPKSGHDTVSWYQQALGQGPQFIFQYYEEEERQRGNFPDRFSGHQFPNYSSELNVNALLLGDSALYLCASSRVDYPNNEQFFGPGTRLTVL.

This clone was counted once. The rearrangement uses TRBV5-1 and TRBJ2-7; 8 bases line up with TRBD1. Germline CDR1 SGHRS, CDR2 YFSETQ. The ends lost 4 bases at V and 2 bases at J; junction bases unmatched: 5. CDR3 size: 14 residues. CDR3: CASSPQTGAYEQYF. The CDR3 bases are TGCGCCAGCAGCCCGCAGACAGGGGCCTACGAGCAGTACTTC. The variable domain in full, with the rest retrieved from reference TRBV5-1 and TRBJ2-7, is KAGVTQTPRYLIKTRGQQVTLSCSPISGHRSVSWYQQTPGQGLQFLFEYFSETQRNKGNFPGRFSGRQFSNSRSEMNVSTLELGDSALYLCASSPQTGAYEQYFGPGTRLTVT.

The chain is built from TRBV9 and TRBJ2-1; no definite D call. The CDR3 loop spans 16 amino acids. Germline V CDR1 and CDR2: SGDLS, YYNGEE. V lost 4 bases to trimming and J lost 0 bases, with 14 bases between them. The CDR3 here is CASSTRVESSYNEQFF. In DNA, the CDR3 is TGTGCCAGCAGCACCCGGGTCGAGAGCTCCTACAATGAGCAGTTCTTC.

The chain carries TRBV10-2 and TRBJ1-2; TRBD1 matches at 9 bases. Germline V gene sequence: CDR1 WSHSY, CDR2 SAAADI. With 4 bases clipped from V and 7 bases from J, the junction kept 10 bases outside the gene matches. The CDR3 sequence is 15 residues long. Here the CDR3 DNA reads TGCGCCAGCAGTGGCACAGGGGGCGCTTCCTTTGGCTACACCTTC. Its translation is CASSGTGGASFGYTF.

The rearrangement joins TRBV7-2 to TRBJ2-2; no clear D. CDR1 SGHTA and CDR2 FQGNSA come from the germline V gene. V lost 5 bases and J 1 base, leaving 14 bases between the germline ends. The CDR3 sequence is 16 residues long. In nucleotides, the CDR3 is TGTGCCAGCAGCCCGTCAGGAGTGCGGAACACCGGGGAGCTGTTTTTT. Protein sequence: CASSPSGVRNTGELFF.

The genes are TRBV5-1 and TRBJ1-1, with no clear D. The CDR3 extends over 12 amino acids. The germline gives CDR1 SGHRS, CDR2 YFSETQ. The germline V and J ends were trimmed by 0 bases and 6 bases, with 6 bases remaining between them. This CDR3 reads CASSLGYAEAFF. CDR3 DNA sequence: TGCGCCAGCAGCTTGGGGTACGCTGAAGCTTTCTTT.

The V call is TRBV28, the J call TRBJ2-5; D could derive from TRBD1 or TRBD2 (5 bases each). The CDR3 consists of 12 residues. Trimming removed 7 bases at V and 9 bases at J, with 15 bases between. Germline V CDR1 and CDR2: MDHEN, SYDVKM. The CDR3 DNA is TGTGCCAGCACCTTCGTGGGACGGGCCCAGTACTTC. Its protein is CASTFVGRAQYF.

This chain connects TRBV28 to TRBJ2-5; 9 nucleotides match TRBD1. V trimming: 6 bases; J trimming: 3 bases; junction bases outside the gene matches: 11. Germline V CDR1 and CDR2: MDHEN, SYDVKM. The CDR3 runs to 16 residues. The chain's CDR3 is CASRTGTGTAEETQYF. For the CDR3, the DNA is TGTGCCAGCAGGACAGGGACAGGGACTGCTGAAGAGACCCAGTACTTC.

This clone was counted only a few times. V is TRBV7-6 and J is TRBJ1-1; D ambiguous. The V gene lost 3 bases and the J gene lost 1 base, with 6 bases spanning the gap. CDR1 and CDR2 (germline): SGHVS, FNYEAQ. The length of the CDR3 is 13 residues. The CDR3 protein is CASSLSENTEAFF. CDR3 DNA sequence: TGTGCCAGCAGCTTGTCTGAGAACACTGAAGCTTTCTTT.

The DNA for the CDR3 is TGTGCCATCAGGGGGGGAAGCTCCTATAATTCACCCCTCCACTTT. Its protein product is CAIRGGSSYNSPLHF. This rearrangement joins TRBV10-3 to TRBJ1-6; possibly TRBD1 for D (5 bases). CDR1 is ENHRY, CDR2 SYGVKD, per germline. Trimming removed 6 bases from V and 0 bases from J, with 9 bases in between. This CDR3 is built from 15 residues.

This rearrangement joins TRBV5-4 to TRBJ1-3; D unclear. Germline V gene sequence: CDR1 SGHNT, CDR2 YYREEE (reference sequence). The CDR3 totals 17 residues. Trimming removed 0 bases at V and 0 bases at J, with 13 bases between. DNA for the CDR3: TGTGCCAGCAGCTTGGATCTTAGATCCAGCTCTGGAAACACCATATATTTT. Its translation is CASSLDLRSSSGNTIYF.

The chain uses TRBV6-1 and TRBJ2-1, with 14 bases aligning to TRBD2. Trimming at V came to 10 bases and at J to 7 bases, leaving 9 bases not matched to a gene. The CDR3 length is 15 residues. CDR1 and CDR2 from the germline V gene are MNHNS and SASEGT. CDR3 in DNA: TGTGCCATCACTCGGACTAGCGGGGGGATGAATGAGCAGTTCTTC. Protein product: CAITRTSGGMNEQFF.

The chain is built from TRBV7-2 and TRBJ2-3; 7 bases match TRBD1. The germline CDR1 and CDR2 sequences are SGHTA and FQGNSA. The trim removed 5 bases at V and 5 bases at J, leaving 7 bases unmatched. This CDR3 has 14 amino acids. The CDR3 sequence is CASSQVRGRDTQYF. CDR3 coding DNA: TGTGCCAGCAGCCAAGTCAGGGGGAGAGATACGCAGTATTTT.

The chain recombines TRBV25-1 with TRBJ1-3, with D hard to call. V gave up 3 bases and J gave up 2 bases, with 8 bases separating them. This CDR3 is 14 amino acids long. Germline-derived CDR1 and CDR2 are MGHDK and SYGVNS. CDR3 sequence: CASSDGMAGNTIYF. CDR3 nucleotide sequence: TGTGCCAGCAGTGACGGGATGGCTGGAAACACCATATATTTT.

The V gene is TRBV7-9, the J gene TRBJ2-2; D gene unclear. Germline lookup yields CDR1 SEHNR and CDR2 FQNEAQ (reference sequence). The CDR3 spans 12 residues. Trimming stripped 5 bases from V and 5 bases from J, with 6 bases between. CDR3 nucleotides: TGTGCCAGCAGCCCGCGGACCGGGGAGCTGTTTTTT. As protein: CASSPRTGELFF.

This chain uses TRBV5-4 with TRBJ2-4; 9 positions match TRBD1. Germline lookup yields CDR1 SGHNT and CDR2 YYREEE (reference sequence). V was pared by 4 bases and J by 4 bases, with 6 bases of the junction left unmatched. The CDR3 runs 15 residues. The CDR3 here is CASSDTGGSKNIQYF. The CDR3 DNA reads TGTGCCAGCAGCGATACAGGGGGCTCAAAAAACATTCAGTACTTC. The full variable domain, with the rest looked up from reference TRBV5-4 and TRBJ2-4, is ETGVTQSPTHLIKTRGQQVTLRCSSQSGHNTVSWYQQALGQGPQFIFQYYREEENGRGNFPPRFSGLQFPNYSSELNVNALELDDSALYLCASSDTGGSKNIQYFGAGTRLSVL.